This record covers a single T cell receptor (beta chain). Amplification targeted TCR beta CDR3 regions from RNA transcripts. When the TCR CDR3 underwent first-round RT-PCR, the HTBI primer set was used. TCRdb passed the multiplex PCR reads through MiXCR, listing each CDR3 protein once. The sample lists around 620,000 distinct CDR3 sequences, 11% to 15% occurring once. These data come from a study of T cells in Graves' hyperthyroidism and ophthalmopathy. Patients with uncontrolled infections, other autoimmune diseases, pregnancy or lactation were excluded. The CDR3 covers 15 residues. Germline CDR1 and CDR2: SEHNR and FQNEAQ (reference sequence). The V end was cut by 1 base, the J end by 1 base, with 10 bases between.

The material sequenced was blood. The receptor was isolated from a woman aged 18-30 years with Graves' ophthalmopathy. V and J are TRBV7-9 and TRBJ2-5, with no clear D. Written as DNA, the CDR3 is TGTGCCAGCAGCTTAGGCCCTGACTTCCAAGAGACCCAGTACTTC. Amino acids: CASSLGPDFQETQYF. Supplemented by reference TRBV7-9 and TRBJ2-5, the full variable domain reads DTGVSQNPRHKITKRGQNVTFRCDPISEHNRLYWYRQTLGQGPEFLTYFQNEAQLEKSRLLSDRFSAERPKGSFSTLEIQRTEQGDSAMYLCASSLGPDFQETQYFGPGTRLLVL.